Listed below are T cell receptor beta chains from one sample, sequenced in a study of shared clonotypes between healthy human individuals. Measured with immunoSEQ multiplex PCR; TCRdb has only the in-frame clones, and not every one. This sample yields 1.5 million to 1.9 million clones, of which approximately 98% are seen a single time; roughly 0.45% belongs to the top ten. Specimen: naive CD4+ T cells sorted from blood. Receptors originate from a man younger than 40 in good health. CDR3s include the opening cysteine and the closing phenylalanine or tryptophan. The D gene is left open where the match is weak. Size values are once, few and many counts, or a class for expanded clones, and some rows have none.

.	TRBV10-2	TRBJ2-1	TRBD2	TGCGCCAGCAGTACTAGCGGGAGGGCCAAGAGTTCCCTTAGCTCCTACAATGAGCAGTTCTTC	CASSTSGRAKSSLSSYNEQFF
.	TRBV11-3	TRBJ2-3	TRBD2	TGTGCCAGCAGCTTAGAAGCGGGAGTGGGAGATACGCAGTATTTT	CASSLEAGVGDTQYF
.	TRBV11-2	TRBJ2-1	TRBD2	TGTGCCAGCAGCCCCCAGCGACTAGCAAATGAGCAGTTCTTC	CASSPQRLANEQFF
.	TRBV11-2	TRBJ2-1	TRBD2	TGTGCCAGCAGCGCCCAGGCCTTAGCGGGAGGCCTCAATGAGCAGTTCTTC	CASSAQALAGGLNEQFF
.	TRBV28	TRBJ2-3	TRBD1	TGTGCCAGCAGTCCGGACAGGGTGTGGTGGAGCACAGATACGCAGTATTTT	CASSPDRVWWSTDTQYF
.	TRBV7-2	TRBJ2-1	TRBD1	TGTGCCAGCAGCCTTCGACAGGGGACAGAGCAGTTCTTC	CASSLRQGTEQFF
.	TRBV30	TRBJ2-1	TRBD2	TGTGCCTGGAGTGTTGGCGGGAGTATGTCCTACAATGAGCAGTTCTTC	CAWSVGGSMSYNEQFF
once	TRBV6-1	TRBJ2-1	.	TGTGCCAGCAGTGCCCTGTGGGAGCCCCCGTACAATGAGCAGTTCTTC	CASSALWEPPYNEQFF
.	TRBV28	TRBJ2-1	TRBD1	TGTGCCAGCAGTCCCGTACGACAGGGGTATCCCTACAATGAGCAGTTCTTC	CASSPVRQGYPYNEQFF
.	TRBV7-8	TRBJ2-1	.	TGTGCCAGCAGCTTAGGGGAGTACAATGAGCAGTTCTTC	CASSLGEYNEQFF
.	TRBV9	TRBJ2-1	TRBD2	TGTGCCAGCAGCGCCAGCGGGAGCTCCTACAATGAGCAGTTCTTC	CASSASGSSYNEQFF
.	TRBV4-1	TRBJ2-7	TRBD2	TGCGCCAGCAGCCAATCCAGCGGGAGGCCGGGTGACGAGCAGTACTTC	CASSQSSGRPGDEQYF
.	TRBV10-3	TRBJ2-7	.	TGTGCCATCAGTGACAGAGGCGAGCAGTACTTC	CAISDRGEQYF
once	TRBV7-2	TRBJ1-4	.	TGTGCCAGCAGCTTAACTGGAAGAGATAATGAAAAACTGTTTTTT	CASSLTGRDNEKLFF
.	TRBV27	TRBJ1-1	.	TGTGCCAGCAGTTCATTTAGGGGTACTGAAGCTTTCTTT	CASSSFRGTEAFF
.	TRBV19	TRBJ2-5	.	TGTGCCAGTAGAGTACTAGGTTCAGAGACCCAGTACTTC	CASRVLGSETQYF
.	TRBV12-2	TRBJ2-7	.	TGTGCAAGTCGCTCTACTTTTAAAGCGGGAGTCGTTTACGAGCAGTACTTC	CASRSTFKAGVVYEQYF
.	TRBV6-4	TRBJ2-1	.	TGTGCCAGTCGGGGCGGGCCCTACAATGAGCAGTTCTTC	CASRGGPYNEQFF
.	TRBV7-2	TRBJ2-7	.	TGTGCCAGCAGCTTAGCTCGCTACGAGCAGTACTTC	CASSLARYEQYF
once	TRBV4-2	TRBJ2-1	TRBD2	TGTGCCAGCAGCCAAGTCAGCGGGAGGGGGCGCGAGCAGTTCTTC	CASSQVSGRGREQFF
.	TRBV19	TRBJ2-1	.	TGTGCCAGTAGTGCCTCTAGCAATGAGCAGTTCTTC	CASSASSNEQFF
once	TRBV28	TRBJ1-2	.	TGTGCCAGCAGTTTTGGGGGAAAAAACTATGGCTACACCTTC	CASSFGGKNYGYTF
.	TRBV5-6	TRBJ2-7	.	TGTGCCAGCAGCTTCAGCGTTTCCTACGAGCAGTACTTC	CASSFSVSYEQYF
.	TRBV7-2	TRBJ2-3	.	TGTGCCAGCCGTAACGAGGGCACAGATACGCAGTATTTT	CASRNEGTDTQYF
.	TRBV6-5	TRBJ2-5	TRBD2	TGTGCCAGCAGTTACTCGAGTAGCGGGTTCGGGGAGACCCAGTACTTC	CASSYSSSGFGETQYF
once	TRBV9	TRBJ2-1	TRBD2	TGTGCCAGCAGCGTGACTAGCGGGACGTGGGATGAGCAGTTCTTC	CASSVTSGTWDEQFF
.	TRBV11-2	TRBJ2-2	TRBD2	TGTGCCAGCAGCTTCGGGACTAGCGGGAGAAACACCGGGGAGCTGTTTTTT	CASSFGTSGRNTGELFF
.	TRBV19	TRBJ1-5	TRBD1	TGTGCCAGTATGACAGGGAGAGCGAGCAATCAGCCCCAGCATTTT	CASMTGRASNQPQHF
.	TRBV5-1	TRBJ2-7	.	TGCGCCAGCAGCTCGGACGGAAGCTCCTACGAGCAGTACTTC	CASSSDGSSYEQYF
.	TRBV29-1	TRBJ2-1	.	TGCAGCGCGGGGGGGACAGCTAAGTACAATGAGCAGTTCTTC	CSAGGTAKYNEQFF
.	TRBV30	TRBJ2-3	.	TGTGCCTGGAGTGGACAGCCCACAGATACGCAGTATTTT	CAWSGQPTDTQYF
.	TRBV27	TRBJ2-5	TRBD2	TGTGCCAGCAGTCGTCTAGCGGGAACGTACCAAGAGACCCAGTACTTC	CASSRLAGTYQETQYF
.	TRBV5-1	TRBJ1-5	.	TGCGCCAGCAGCTTGCTCGGGTTGGTAGGAAATCAGCCCCAGCATTTT	CASSLLGLVGNQPQHF
.	TRBV5-1	TRBJ1-4	TRBD1	TGCGCCAGCAGCTTAGCCACCTTACCCCCGGGACAGGGTGATGAAAAACTGTTTTTT	CASSLATLPPGQGDEKLFF
.	TRBV19	TRBJ1-2	.	TGTGCCAGTAGTATTGGCACAGACTATGGCTACACCTTC	CASSIGTDYGYTF
.	TRBV6-6	TRBJ2-3	TRBD2	TGTGCCAGCAGATCTCCCCTAGCGGAGAGCACAGATACGCAGTATTTT	CASRSPLAESTDTQYF
.	TRBV5-1	TRBJ1-4	.	TGCGCCAGCAGCTCCGGGACACGAAATGAAAAACTGTTTTTT	CASSSGTRNEKLFF
.	TRBV10-1	TRBJ2-2	.	TGCGCCAGCAGAGCTAGTGCATACACCGGGGAGCTGTTTTTT	CASRASAYTGELFF
.	TRBV18	TRBJ2-7	TRBD1	TGTGCCAGCTCCATAAAACAGGGGGCCTCCTACGAGCAGTACTTC	CASSIKQGASYEQYF
.	TRBV10-1	TRBJ2-7	.	TGCGCCAGCAGTGGCCCCGGGGACGAGCAGTACTTC	CASSGPGDEQYF
.	TRBV5-4	TRBJ2-7	TRBD2	TGTGCCAGCAGCCGGGGCGGGCGGGGGGCCTACGAGCAGTACTTC	CASSRGGRGAYEQYF
.	TRBV27	TRBJ2-5	TRBD1	TGTGCCAGGTTAGAAGGGGGCAAAGAGACCCAGTACTTC	CARLEGGKETQYF
.	TRBV16	TRBJ1-1	.	TGTGCCAGCAGCCAATCCGAGGGACTTGGGGCTTTCTTT	CASSQSEGLGAFF
once	TRBV28	TRBJ2-5	.	TGTGCCAGCAGTTTATTGTCGGCAGGGAGCCAAGAGACCCAGTACTTC	CASSLLSAGSQETQYF
.	TRBV4-2	TRBJ1-4	.	TGTGCCAGCTCGGGGAGGCTAACTAATGAAAAACTGTTTTTT	CASSGRLTNEKLFF
.	TRBV7-6	TRBJ2-5	.	TGTGCCAGCAGCTTAGTTGGAGAGACCCAGTACTTC	CASSLVGETQYF
once	TRBV19	TRBJ1-5	.	TGTGCCAGTAGTGCGACAGGTCATAGCAATCAGCCCCAGCATTTT	CASSATGHSNQPQHF
.	TRBV7-2	TRBJ2-1	TRBD1	TGTGCCAGCAGTTCCCGGGACAGGGGCTACAATGAGCAGTTCTTC	CASSSRDRGYNEQFF
.	TRBV7-2	TRBJ2-1	TRBD2	TGTGCCAGCAGCTTAGCTGGGGGGGAGTTCAATGAGCAGTTCTTC	CASSLAGGEFNEQFF
.	TRBV9	TRBJ2-1	.	TGTGCCAGCAGCGTAGGAGGAGGGAGCAATGAGCAGTTCTTC	CASSVGGGSNEQFF
.	TRBV18	TRBJ2-2	.	TGTGCCAGCTCTCCCGCTAGCCCAGGGTACCGGGAGCTGTTTTTT	CASSPASPGYRELFF
.	TRBV28	TRBJ2-3	.	TGTGCCAGCAGTTTCCCAGGACGGATCACTCCACTTGATACGCAGTATTTT	CASSFPGRITPLDTQYF
once	TRBV7-6	TRBJ2-1	TRBD2	TGTGCCAGCAGCTTACCAGCTAGCGGGAGATGGAATGAGCAGTTCTTC	CASSLPASGRWNEQFF
.	TRBV28	TRBJ2-1	.	TGTGCCAGCAGTTTAGGGGGTTGGAATGAGCAGTTCTTC	CASSLGGWNEQFF